This section outlines one TCR beta chain sequence together with its context. The antigen remains unidentified. This specimen comes from a study of shared clonotypes between healthy human individuals. Study context: Researchers assigned three CD4 naive, three CD4 memory, two CD8 naive and one CD8 memory plate to each donor. Study findings and constraints: Sequencing of the sorted subsets was shown by rarefaction to be incomplete despite large depth.

Measured with immunoSEQ multiplex PCR; TCRdb has only the in-frame clones, and not every one. The data contain roughly 2,300,000 clones, around 92% of them singletons. Healthy HIV-negative adults with no recent acute infections or vaccinations were recruited as donors. V was clipped by 4 bases and J by 2 bases, with 12 bases between them. This CDR3 is 15 amino acids long. The V gene's germline CDR1 is SGHAT and CDR2 FQNNGV. The gene calls are TRBV11-2 and TRBJ2-1, with D perhaps TRBD1 or TRBD2 (5 bases each). The receptor was derived from a man aged 18 to 29 in good health. Some clones in this sample may be carry-over from other donors' samples. The material sequenced was naive CD4+ T cells from PBMCs. Subset specified: CD45RA+ positively selected. CDR3 in DNA: TGTGCCAGCAGCTACTTCCGGGACGCCTACAATGAGCAGTTCTTC. Translated, it gives CASSYFRDAYNEQFF.